The 32 T cell receptor beta chains given below trace back to one sample, sequenced in a study of shared clonotypes between healthy human individuals. Data came from immunoSEQ multiplex PCR; TCRdb stores just in-frame clones and leaves some out. The profile shows millions of clones, more than 80% of them singletons. The specimen sequenced was naive CD4+ T cells from PBMCs. Subset denoted: CD45RA+ positively selected. Receptor source: a man younger than 35 in good health. Some clones in this sample may be carry-over from other donors' samples.

As concerns this clone: Within the sample, other DNA sequences also encode this same CDR3. The chain joins TRBV7-9 to TRBJ1-1; no reliable D call. The CDR3 consists of 13 residues. V dropped 0 bases and J dropped 3 bases, with 5 bases sitting between them. The V gene's germline CDR1 is SEHNR and CDR2 FQNEAQ (reference sequence). CDR3 in amino acids: CASSLAADTEAFF. The CDR3 bases are TGTGCCAGCAGCTTAGCGGCAGACACTGAAGCTTTCTTT.

This clone appeared once. The chain couples TRBV5-1 to TRBJ2-1, with a weak D call TRBD1 (5 bases). With 0 bases removed from V and 4 bases from J, the gap between germline ends came to 14 bases. This CDR3 is built from 16 residues. CDR1 and CDR2 (germline): SGHRS, YFSETQ. The CDR3 loop is CASSLVRGQGYNEQFF. The CDR3, as DNA: TGCGCCAGCAGCTTGGTCCGAGGCCAGGGATACAATGAGCAGTTCTTC.

On this clone: This same CDR3 is encoded by further DNA sequences in the sample. The chain has TRBV5-4 and TRBJ2-5, with a possible D match to TRBD2 (6 bases). The CDR3 extends over 14 amino acids. V lost 0 bases and J lost 1, with 7 bases in between. CDR1 is SGHNT and CDR2 is YYREEE in the germline V gene (reference sequence). The CDR3 region has the DNA TGTGCCAGCAGCTTGGCCGGGGGCCAAGAGACCCAGTACTTC. As protein: CASSLAGGQETQYF.

The chain recombines TRBV2 with TRBJ2-7; 9 bases are a match to TRBD2. V gave up 6 bases and J gave up 2 bases; unmatched junction bases: 8. Germline V gene data show CDR1 as SNHLY and CDR2 as FYNNEI. This CDR3 contains 15 residues. CDR3 DNA: TGTGCCAGCAGCAGGGAGACTAGCGGCGCCTACGAGCAGTACTTC. This sequence encodes CASSRETSGAYEQYF. Using reference TRBV2 and TRBJ2-7 for the parts outside the CDR3, the full variable domain is EPEVTQTPSHQVTQMGQEVILRCVPISNHLYFYWYRQILGQKVEFLVSFYNNEISEKSEIFDDQFSVERPDGSNFTLKIRSTKLEDSAMYFCASSRETSGAYEQYFGPGTRLTVT.

The chain uses TRBV2 and TRBJ2-2; the D gene is possibly TRBD2 (5 bases). This CDR3 is built from 15 residues. The germline V and J ends were trimmed by 6 bases and 2 bases, with 13 bases remaining between them. Germline CDR1 is SNHLY and CDR2 is FYNNEI. The CDR3 loop reads CASSILVSNTGELFF. The CDR3 coding sequence is TGTGCCAGCAGCATACTAGTCTCAAACACCGGGGAGCTGTTTTTT. The entire variable domain, with the rest obtained from reference TRBV2 and TRBJ2-2, is as follows: EPEVTQTPSHQVTQMGQEVILRCVPISNHLYFYWYRQILGQKVEFLVSFYNNEISEKSEIFDDQFSVERPDGSNFTLKIRSTKLEDSAMYFCASSILVSNTGELFFGEGSRLTVL.

This chain links TRBV29-1 with TRBJ2-7; no definite D call. Germline CDR1 SQVTM, CDR2 ANQGSEA. V shed 0 bases and J shed 7 bases, with 13 bases lying between them. This CDR3 has 13 residues. The CDR3 loop reads CSVEDPVIEEQYF. For the CDR3, the DNA is TGCAGCGTTGAAGACCCGGTCATTGAGGAGCAGTACTTC.

The chain carries TRBV30 and TRBJ1-6; perhaps TRBD1 as D (5 bases). The CDR3 consists of 15 residues. V dropped 3 bases and J dropped 1 base, with 10 bases sitting between them. Germline V gives CDR1 GTSNPN, CDR2 SVGIG (reference sequence). CDR3 residues: CAWSRRGSYNSPLHF. DNA for the CDR3: TGTGCCTGGAGCCGGCGGGGGTCCTATAATTCACCCCTCCACTTT. The full variable domain, rest sourced from reference TRBV30 and TRBJ1-6, is SQTIHQWPATLVQPVGSPLSLECTVEGTSNPNLYWYRQAAGRGLQLLFYSVGIGQISSEVPQNLSASRPQDRQFILSSKKLLLSDSGFYLCAWSRRGSYNSPLHFGNGTRLTVT.

The rearrangement links TRBV5-6 to TRBJ2-2; D might be TRBD1 or TRBD2, each matching 5 bases. V shed 4 bases and J shed 3 bases, with 13 bases lying between them. Looked up from germline, CDR1 is SGHDT and CDR2 is YYEEEE. The CDR3 loop spans 15 amino acids. The CDR3 DNA sequence: TGTGCCAGCAGCCGTACGGGACGGGACACCGGGGAGCTGTTTTTT. Encoded protein: CASSRTGRDTGELFF.

J is TRBJ2-5 and V is TRBV7-9; TRBD2 might be the D (5 bases). Deletions cut 8 bases from V and 2 bases from J, with 15 bases between. CDR3 length equals 14 residues. Germline V gene data show CDR1 as SEHNR and CDR2 as FQNEAQ (reference sequence). The CDR3 reads CASRLNGTQETQYF. The CDR3, as DNA: TGTGCCAGCCGACTAAATGGAACACAAGAGACCCAGTACTTC.

The chain has TRBV2 and TRBJ2-2; tentative D call: TRBD2 (5 bases). Germline V gene data show CDR1 as SNHLY and CDR2 as FYNNEI. With 10 bases removed from V and 7 bases from J, the gap between germline ends came to 10 bases. The length of the CDR3 is 11 residues. CDR3 coding DNA: TGTGCCACCTCGAGCGGCGGGGAGCTGTTTTTT. Amino acid sequence: CATSSGGELFF.

This clone was counted a single time. J is TRBJ1-6 and V is TRBV5-1, with a tentative D call TRBD1 (6 bases). Trimming shortened V by 4 bases and J by 10 bases, and 18 bases separated the two germline ends. CDR3 size: 15 residues. Germline V gene sequence: CDR1 SGHRS, CDR2 YFSETQ. CDR3 sequence reads: CASSPGASGGSPLHF. For the CDR3, the DNA is TGCGCCAGCAGCCCCGGGGCCTCGGGGGGCTCACCCCTCCACTTT.

CDR3 nucleotides: TGTGCCACCTCCGGGGCTCGGAACACAGATACGCAGTATTTT. This translates into CATSGARNTDTQYF. V gene TRBV10-3 combines with J gene TRBJ2-3, with D perhaps matching TRBD1 or TRBD2 (5 bases each). This CDR3 comprises 14 residues. V was shortened by 10 bases and J by 2 bases, with 16 bases between the two germline ends. Germline CDR1 reads ENHRY; CDR2 reads SYGVKD.

This clone was picked up one time. Other DNA sequences of this sample code for an identical CDR3. The chain combines TRBV28 with TRBJ1-1; D not certain. The germline V gene encodes CDR1 MDHEN and CDR2 SYDVKM. V lost 4 bases, J lost 1 base, and 4 bases lay in between. The CDR3 is 12 amino acids. CDR3 region: CASSSWNTEAFF. CDR3 DNA: TGTGCCAGCAGTTCCTGGAACACTGAAGCTTTCTTT.

V usage is TRBV4-1 and J usage is TRBJ1-2, with D maybe TRBD1 (6 bases). The CDR3 is made up of 16 amino acids. Germline assignment: CDR1 MGHRA and CDR2 YSYEKL. The V end was cut by 1 base, the J end by 0 bases, with 12 bases between. The CDR3 loop reads CASSQGIAGANYGYTF. CDR3 sequence (DNA): TGCGCCAGCAGCCAAGGGATAGCAGGGGCTAACTATGGCTACACCTTC.

The chain uses TRBV7-2 and TRBJ2-1; D perhaps matches TRBD2 (5 bases). The CDR3 is made up of 15 amino acids. V was clipped by 4 bases and J by 3 bases, with 13 bases between them. Germline V gene data show CDR1 as SGHTA and CDR2 as FQGNSA. The DNA for the CDR3 is TGTGCCAGCAGCTGGCCCCCGGGGAGCTACAATGAGCAGTTCTTC. Its translation: CASSWPPGSYNEQFF.

This clone was picked up a small number of times. The V gene is TRBV28, the J gene TRBJ2-1, with 7 positions matching TRBD2. CDR3 length: 15 amino acids. V lost 4 bases to trimming and J lost 0 bases; unmatched junction nucleotides: 3. Germline V lookup: CDR1 MDHEN, CDR2 SYDVKM. CDR3 sequence (DNA): TGTGCCAGCAGTTCAAGCGGGGTCTCCTACAATGAGCAGTTCTTC. Encoded protein: CASSSSGVSYNEQFF.

Concerning this clone: Other nucleotide sequences from this sample produce the same CDR3. The chain links TRBV19 to TRBJ2-7, with D hard to call. The CDR3 totals 13 residues. Germline V lookup: CDR1 LNHDA, CDR2 SQIVND (reference sequence). V was trimmed by 3 bases and J by 0 bases, leaving 6 bases between them. The CDR3 DNA sequence: TGTGCCAGTAGTATTCGTTTCTCCTACGAGCAGTACTTC. Protein sequence: CASSIRFSYEQYF. The full variable domain, in which reference TRBV19 and TRBJ2-7 provide the parts outside the CDR3, is DGGITQSPKYLFRKEGQNVTLSCEQNLNHDAMYWYRQDPGQGLRLIYYSQIVNDFQKGDIAEGYSVSREKKESFPLTVTSAQKNPTAFYLCASSIRFSYEQYFGPGTRLTVT.

About this clone itself: Other DNA sequences from this sample encode an identical CDR3 as well. The rearrangement uses TRBV5-4 and TRBJ2-7; no clear D. From germline, CDR1 is SGHNT and CDR2 YYREEE (reference sequence). The ends were cut back, 4 bases at V and 4 bases at J, with 12 bases in the middle. The CDR3 sequence is 13 residues long. CDR3 DNA: TGTGCCAGCAGCCTCCGGACCGATTACGAGCAGTACTTC. Encoded protein: CASSLRTDYEQYF.

The chain employs TRBV10-3 and TRBJ2-3, with TRBD2 identical over 12 bases. CDR3 length: 17 residues. V was pared by 6 bases and J by 7 bases, with 14 bases of the junction left unmatched. Germline V gene sequence: CDR1 ENHRY, CDR2 SYGVKD. In DNA form, the CDR3 reads TGTGCCATCAGGGGGGAGCTAGCGGGAGGGATGGTGAATACGCAGTATTTT. It yields the protein CAIRGELAGGMVNTQYF.

V and J are TRBV7-2 and TRBJ2-1; D gene unclear. Trimming stripped 2 bases from V and 12 bases from J, with 20 bases between. This CDR3 is built from 15 residues. Per germline, CDR1 SGHTA and CDR2 FQGNSA. The CDR3 DNA reads TGTGCCAGCAGCTTAAATCCAGCGCCCACCTCTGGGCAGTTCTTC. It codes for CASSLNPAPTSGQFF. The full variable domain, completed using reference TRBV7-2 and TRBJ2-1, is GAGVSQSPSNKVTEKGKDVELRCDPISGHTALYWYRQSLGQGLEFLIYFQGNSAPDKSGLPSDRFSAERTGGSVSTLTIQRTQQEDSAVYLCASSLNPAPTSGQFFGPGTRLTVL.

The chain carries TRBV5-1 and TRBJ2-5; no reliable D call. Germline loops: CDR1 SGHRS, CDR2 YFSETQ. This CDR3 is built from 18 residues. Trimming removed 5 bases from V and 5 bases from J, with 28 bases in between. The CDR3 region is CASRPRSAGLNGGETQYF. The CDR3 coding sequence is TGCGCCAGCAGGCCACGTTCCGCCGGTCTTAACGGTGGGGAGACCCAGTACTTC.

The V call is TRBV15, the J call TRBJ1-3, with D tentatively TRBD1 (5 bases). Deletions cut 0 bases from V and 3 bases from J, with 9 bases between. The length of the CDR3 is 15 residues. Germline CDR1 LNHNV, CDR2 YYDKDF (reference sequence). Written as DNA, the CDR3 is TGTGCCACCAGCAGAGAGGGGGTGATTGGAAACACCATATATTTT. This encodes CATSREGVIGNTIYF.

A word on this clone: Other DNA sequences in this sample translate to the same CDR3. This chain links TRBV29-1 with TRBJ2-7, with TRBD1 matching over 9 bases. The CDR3 length is 12 residues. From germline, CDR1 is SQVTM and CDR2 ANQGSEA. Trimming at V came to 4 bases and at J to 6 bases, leaving 4 bases not matched to a gene. For the CDR3, the DNA is TGCAGCGTTGCCGGGACAGGGCGCGAGCAGTACTTC. Encoded protein: CSVAGTGREQYF.

This clone was observed a single time. CDR3 sequence: CAGKGDSTKDTQYF. CDR3 DNA sequence: TGTGCCGGAAAAGGTGACAGTACTAAGGATACGCAGTATTTT. The chain has TRBV30 and TRBJ2-3; D possibly corresponds to TRBD1 (5 bases). The CDR3 has 14 amino acids. V shed 8 bases and J shed 6 bases, with 21 bases lying between them. Germline lookup yields CDR1 GTSNPN and CDR2 SVGIG (reference sequence).

The chain joins TRBV11-3 to TRBJ2-2; 7 positions match TRBD1. Germline CDR1 SGHNT, CDR2 YENEEA. The J segment lost 3 bases and the V segment lost 5 bases, leaving 6 bases of the junction unmatched. This CDR3 has 15 residues. CDR3 protein: CASSPNRGYTGELFF. The CDR3 DNA reads as TGTGCCAGCAGCCCGAACAGGGGATACACCGGGGAGCTGTTTTTT.

V usage is TRBV28 and J usage is TRBJ1-4; 7 bases match TRBD1. The CDR3 loop spans 16 amino acids. J was trimmed by 0 bases and V by 5 bases; bases with no gene match: 6. The germline V gene has CDR1 MDHEN and CDR2 SYDVKM. For the CDR3, the DNA is TGTGCCAGCAGTACCCGGGACAGTGCAACTAATGAAAAACTGTTTTTT. It encodes CASSTRDSATNEKLFF.

In its sample, this clone was seen once. The rearrangement joins TRBV9 to TRBJ2-7, with D maybe TRBD1 (6 bases). The CDR3 length is 15 residues. CDR1 and CDR2 from the germline V gene are SGDLS and YYNGEE. The ends were cut back, 4 bases at V and 0 bases at J, with 14 bases in the middle. For the CDR3, the DNA is TGTGCCAGCAGCCCTCAGGGGCCTAGCTCCTACGAGCAGTACTTC. This sequence encodes CASSPQGPSSYEQYF. The complete variable domain, with remaining parts taken from reference TRBV9 and TRBJ2-7, reads DSGVTQTPKHLITATGQRVTLRCSPRSGDLSVYWYQQSLDQGLQFLIQYYNGEERAKGNILERFSAQQFPDLHSELNLSSLELGDSALYFCASSPQGPSSYEQYFGPGTRLTVT.

The chain couples TRBV6-1 to TRBJ1-2, with D unclear. Germline CDR1 is MNHNS and CDR2 is SASEGT. V dropped 2 bases and J dropped 8 bases, with 12 bases sitting between them. CDR3 length: 13 residues. The CDR3 DNA follows: TGTGCCAGCAGTGAAATGGGTGCTGCAGGCTACACCTTC. Translated: CASSEMGAAGYTF.

The chain has TRBV28 and TRBJ2-1; D might be TRBD2 (6 bases). CDR1 and CDR2 (germline): MDHEN, SYDVKM. The length of the CDR3 is 15 residues. Trimming took off 4 bases at V and 6 bases at J, with 16 bases between the two ends. The CDR3 spells CASSSVWVGGNEQFF. The CDR3 nucleotides read TGTGCCAGCAGTTCCGTCTGGGTGGGGGGCAATGAGCAGTTCTTC.

The chain carries TRBV4-3 and TRBJ2-1, with D unresolved. Trimming shortened V by 4 bases and J by 8 bases, and 18 bases separated the two germline ends. The CDR3 is 15 residues long. Germline V gene data show CDR1 as LGHNA and CDR2 as YSLEER. The CDR3 sequence is CASSPQSGSTYEQFF. The CDR3 DNA follows: TGCGCCAGCAGCCCACAATCCGGGTCTACATATGAGCAGTTCTTC.

V and J are TRBV4-2 and TRBJ2-2; 11 bases are a match to TRBD2. Germline lookup yields CDR1 LGHNA and CDR2 YNFKEQ. The CDR3 sequence is 16 residues long. Trimming cost V 7 bases and J 5 bases; bases outside gene matches: 9. The CDR3 reads CASTRLAGSATGELFF. In nucleotides, the CDR3 is TGTGCCAGCACCCGACTAGCGGGATCGGCGACCGGGGAGCTGTTTTTT.

The chain couples TRBV2 to TRBJ2-3, with 10 nucleotides matching TRBD2. J gave up 5 bases and V 10 bases, and 6 bases lay outside the gene matches. Germline lookup yields CDR1 SNHLY and CDR2 FYNNEI. CDR3 size: 13 residues. The CDR3 DNA follows: TGTGCCAAACGGGCTAGCGGGAGAGATACGCAGTATTTT. Protein sequence: CAKRASGRDTQYF.